Given below is one T cell receptor beta chain in context. The data originate from a study of blood T cell repertoires in COVID-19. Overall study context: In each case, the material was cDNA or gDNA derived from T cells, B-cell-depleted T cells, or PBMCs.

The table came from immunoSEQ multiplex PCR; TCRdb's copy has only in-frame clones and leaves some out. This sample has about 120,000 clones, with about nine tenths found just once. CDR1 and CDR2 (germline): SGHDT, YYEEEE. Trimming left V 3 bases short and J 1 base short, with 7 bases between. This CDR3 has 13 amino acids. This chain uses TRBV5-6 with TRBJ1-2; the D gene is possibly TRBD1 (5 bases). The sequencing input was peripheral blood. The sequence was collected from a man aged 40-49 years with acute or convalescent COVID-19. CDR3 nucleotides: TGTGCCAGCAGCTCCCAGGGTAACTATGGCTACACCTTC. Amino acid sequence: CASSSQGNYGYTF.